This TCR beta chain came from a study of blood T cell repertoires in COVID-19. About the research overall: Material from acute and convalescent COVID-19 was sourced from the United States, Italy and Spain.

In the study's own analysis: Reference gene primer amplification in the assay estimated nucleated cell counts. The protocol was immunoSEQ multiplex PCR, while the TCRdb copy is restricted to in-frame clones and leaves out a portion. V, J and clone size reflect that table, while D and trimming were determined from the DNA. In the table there are about 58,000 clones, about 85% of which are singletons. V was clipped by 3 bases and J by 7 bases, with 28 bases between them. The germline gives CDR1 LNHDA, CDR2 SQIVND (reference sequence). The CDR3 length is 19 residues. This chain links TRBV19 with TRBJ1-5; TRBD1 might be the D (5 bases). This receptor was identified in a man aged 40-49 years with active COVID-19. The sample comprised peripheral blood. CDR3 nucleotide sequence: TGTGCCAGTAGTATCCTCCCCCGGGAGGCCAGGGAAGGATGGCAGCCCCAGCATTTT. Residues: CASSILPREAREGWQPQHF. The full variable domain, its missing parts supplied by reference TRBV19 and TRBJ1-5, is DGGITQSPKYLFRKEGQNVTLSCEQNLNHDAMYWYRQDPGQGLRLIYYSQIVNDFQKGDIAEGYSVSREKKESFPLTVTSAQKNPTAFYLCASSILPREAREGWQPQHFGDGTRLSIL.